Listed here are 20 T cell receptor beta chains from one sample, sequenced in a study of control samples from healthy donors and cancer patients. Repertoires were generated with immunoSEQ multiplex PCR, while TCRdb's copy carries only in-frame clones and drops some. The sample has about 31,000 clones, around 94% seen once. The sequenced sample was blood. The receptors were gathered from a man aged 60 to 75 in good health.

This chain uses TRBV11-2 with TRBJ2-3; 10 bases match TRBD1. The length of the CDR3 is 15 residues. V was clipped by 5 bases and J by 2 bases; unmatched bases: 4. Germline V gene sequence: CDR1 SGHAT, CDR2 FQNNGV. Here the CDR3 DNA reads TGTGCCAGCAGCCTGACAGGGGGCACCACAGATACGCAGTATTTT. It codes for CASSLTGGTTDTQYF.

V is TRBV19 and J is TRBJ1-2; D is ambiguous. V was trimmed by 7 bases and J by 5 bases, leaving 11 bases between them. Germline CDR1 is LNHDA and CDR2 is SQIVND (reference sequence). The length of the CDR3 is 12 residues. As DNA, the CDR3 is TGTGCCAGTACCAATGCTTATTATGGCTACACCTTC. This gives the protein CASTNAYYGYTF.

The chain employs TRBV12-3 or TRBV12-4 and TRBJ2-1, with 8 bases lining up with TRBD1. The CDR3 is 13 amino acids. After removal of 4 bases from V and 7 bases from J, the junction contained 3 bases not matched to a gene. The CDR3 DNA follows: TGTGCCAGCAGTTCCAGGGGGCGGAATGAGCAGTTCTTC. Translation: CASSSRGRNEQFF.

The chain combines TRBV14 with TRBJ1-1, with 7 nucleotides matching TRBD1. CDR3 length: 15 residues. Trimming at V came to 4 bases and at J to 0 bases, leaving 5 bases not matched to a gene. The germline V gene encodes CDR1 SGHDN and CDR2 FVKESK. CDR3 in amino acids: CASSPLTGVNTEAFF. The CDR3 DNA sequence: TGTGCCAGCAGCCCTCTAACAGGGGTGAACACTGAAGCTTTCTTT.

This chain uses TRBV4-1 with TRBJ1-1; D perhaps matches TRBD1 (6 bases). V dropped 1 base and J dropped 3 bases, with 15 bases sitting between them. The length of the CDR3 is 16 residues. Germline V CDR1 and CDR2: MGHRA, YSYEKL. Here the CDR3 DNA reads TGCGCCAGCAGCCAAGGTTACGGGGGACATCACACTGAAGCTTTCTTT. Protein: CASSQGYGGHHTEAFF.

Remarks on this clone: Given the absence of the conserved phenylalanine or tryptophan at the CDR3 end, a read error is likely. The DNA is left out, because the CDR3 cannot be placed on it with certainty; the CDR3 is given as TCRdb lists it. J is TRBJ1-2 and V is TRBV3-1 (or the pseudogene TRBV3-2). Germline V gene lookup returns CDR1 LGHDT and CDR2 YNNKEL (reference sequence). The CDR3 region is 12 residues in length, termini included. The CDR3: CASSQGVTKRYL.

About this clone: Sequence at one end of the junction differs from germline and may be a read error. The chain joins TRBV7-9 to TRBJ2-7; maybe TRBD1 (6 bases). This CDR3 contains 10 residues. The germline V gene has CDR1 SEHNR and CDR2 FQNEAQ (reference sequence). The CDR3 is CASSPLGHQF. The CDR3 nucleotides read TGTGCCAGCAGCCCACTGGGACACCAATTC.

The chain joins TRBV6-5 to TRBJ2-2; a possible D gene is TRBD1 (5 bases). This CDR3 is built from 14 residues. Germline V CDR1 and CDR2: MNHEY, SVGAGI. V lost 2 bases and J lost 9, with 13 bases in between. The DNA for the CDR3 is TGTGCCAGCAGTTACCGCCAGGGAATAAGGGAGCTGTTTTTT. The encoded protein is CASSYRQGIRELFF.

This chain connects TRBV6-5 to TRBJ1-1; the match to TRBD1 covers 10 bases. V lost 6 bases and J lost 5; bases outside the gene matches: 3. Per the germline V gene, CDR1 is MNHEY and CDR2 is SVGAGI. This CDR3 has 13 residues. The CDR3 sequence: CASRRTGGTEAFF. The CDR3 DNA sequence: TGTGCCAGCAGAAGGACAGGGGGAACTGAAGCTTTCTTT.

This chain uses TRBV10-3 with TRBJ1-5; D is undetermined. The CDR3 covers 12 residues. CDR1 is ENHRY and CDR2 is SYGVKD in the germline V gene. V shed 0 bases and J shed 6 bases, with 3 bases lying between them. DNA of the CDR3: TGTGCCATCAGTGAGTCAGGTCAGCCCCAGCATTTT. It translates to CAISESGQPQHF.

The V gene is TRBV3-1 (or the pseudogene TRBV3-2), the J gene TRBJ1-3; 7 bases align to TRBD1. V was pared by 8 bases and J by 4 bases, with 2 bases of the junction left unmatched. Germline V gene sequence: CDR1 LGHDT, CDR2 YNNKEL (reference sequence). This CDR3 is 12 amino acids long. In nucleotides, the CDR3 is TGTGCCAGCGGACAGGAGGGAAACACCATATATTTT. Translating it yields CASGQEGNTIYF.

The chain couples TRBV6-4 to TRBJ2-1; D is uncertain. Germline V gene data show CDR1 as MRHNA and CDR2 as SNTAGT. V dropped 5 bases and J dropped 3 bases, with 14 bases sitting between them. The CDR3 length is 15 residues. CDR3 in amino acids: CASSPYPSIYNEQFF. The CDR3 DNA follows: TGTGCCAGCAGTCCTTATCCCTCAATCTACAATGAGCAGTTCTTC.

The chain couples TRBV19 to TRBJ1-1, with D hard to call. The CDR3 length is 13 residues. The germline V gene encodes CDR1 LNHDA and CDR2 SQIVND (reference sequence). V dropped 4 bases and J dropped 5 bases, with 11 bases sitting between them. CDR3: CASSNSWMTEAFF. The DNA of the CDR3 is TGTGCCAGTAGTAATTCTTGGATGACTGAAGCTTTCTTT.

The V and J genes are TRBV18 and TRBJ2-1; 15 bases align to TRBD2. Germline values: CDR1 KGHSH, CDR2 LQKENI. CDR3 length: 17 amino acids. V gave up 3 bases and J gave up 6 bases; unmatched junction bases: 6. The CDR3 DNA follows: TGTGCCAGCTCACCGCGGACTAGCGGGGGGGATGGCAATGAGCAGTTCTTC. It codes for CASSPRTSGGDGNEQFF.

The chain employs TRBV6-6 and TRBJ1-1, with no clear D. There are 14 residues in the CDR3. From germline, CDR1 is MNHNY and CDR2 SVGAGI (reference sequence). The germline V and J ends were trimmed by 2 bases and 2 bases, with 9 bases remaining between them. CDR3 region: CASSYTWANTEAFF. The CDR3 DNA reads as TGTGCCAGCAGTTACACATGGGCCAACACTGAAGCTTTCTTT.

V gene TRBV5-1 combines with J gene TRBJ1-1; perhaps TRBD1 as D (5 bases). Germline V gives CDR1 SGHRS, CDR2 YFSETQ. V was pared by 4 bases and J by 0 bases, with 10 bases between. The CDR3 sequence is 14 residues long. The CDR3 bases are TGCGCCAGCAGCATAGGACACATGAACACTGAAGCTTTCTTT. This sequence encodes CASSIGHMNTEAFF. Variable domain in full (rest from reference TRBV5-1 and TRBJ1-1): KAGVTQTPRYLIKTRGQQVTLSCSPISGHRSVSWYQQTPGQGLQFLFEYFSETQRNKGNFPGRFSGRQFSNSRSEMNVSTLELGDSALYLCASSIGHMNTEAFFGQGTRLTVV.

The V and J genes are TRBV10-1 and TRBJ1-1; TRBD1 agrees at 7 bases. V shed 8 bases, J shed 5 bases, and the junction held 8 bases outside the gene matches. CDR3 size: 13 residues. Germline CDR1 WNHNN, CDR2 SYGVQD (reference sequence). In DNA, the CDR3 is TGCGCCAGCGCCAGGGGGTCTGATACTGAAGCTTTCTTT. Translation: CASARGSDTEAFF.

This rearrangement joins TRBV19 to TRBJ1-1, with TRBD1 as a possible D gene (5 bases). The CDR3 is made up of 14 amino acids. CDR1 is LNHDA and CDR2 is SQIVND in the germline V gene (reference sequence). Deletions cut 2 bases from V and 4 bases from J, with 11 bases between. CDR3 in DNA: TGTGCCAGTAGTATACGGGAGGGGCCCACTGAAGCTTTCTTT. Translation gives CASSIREGPTEAFF.

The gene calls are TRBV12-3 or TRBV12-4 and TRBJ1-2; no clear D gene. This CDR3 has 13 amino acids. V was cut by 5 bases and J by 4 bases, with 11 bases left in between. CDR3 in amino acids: CASSRDRIYGYTF. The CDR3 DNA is TGTGCCAGCAGTCGCGACCGAATCTATGGCTACACCTTC.

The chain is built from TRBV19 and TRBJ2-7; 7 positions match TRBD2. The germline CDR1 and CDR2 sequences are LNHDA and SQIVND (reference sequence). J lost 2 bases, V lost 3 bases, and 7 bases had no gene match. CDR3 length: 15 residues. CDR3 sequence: CASSMGGVATYEQYF. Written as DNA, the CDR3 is TGTGCCAGTAGTATGGGAGGGGTTGCTACCTACGAGCAGTACTTC.